These 17 T cell receptor beta chains were all obtained from the same sample, sequenced in a study of identical twins. Each CDR3 protein is one row after TCRdb ran MiXCR on the 5' RACE reads. The sample records some 900,000 distinct CDR3 sequences, approximately 13% being singletons. Another study also made use of these data, one on yellow fever vaccine responses in identical twins.

The sequenced sample was PBMCs. The receptors derive from a woman aged 18-29 years in good health.

The chain carries TRBV11-1 and TRBJ2-1; tentative D call: TRBD2 (6 bases). In germline, CDR1 is SGHAT, CDR2 FQDESV (reference sequence). The CDR3 contains 19 residues. Trimming stripped 1 base from V and 1 base from J, with 20 bases between. The CDR3 is CASSLGRFGRGRSYNEQFF. As DNA, the CDR3 is TGTGCCAGCAGCTTAGGGAGGTTCGGCCGAGGGAGGTCCTACAATGAGCAGTTCTTC. Drawing the rest from reference TRBV11-1 and TRBJ2-1, the complete variable domain is EAEVAQSPRYKITEKSQAVAFWCDPISGHATLYWYRQILGQGPELLVQFQDESVVDDSQLPKDRFSAERLKGVDSTLKIQPAELGDSAMYLCASSLGRFGRGRSYNEQFFGPGTRLTVL.

V usage is TRBV6-1 and J usage is TRBJ1-1; possible D gene TRBD1, 5 bases. Looked up from germline, CDR1 is MNHNS and CDR2 is SASEGT. V lost 5 bases, J lost 7 bases, and 11 bases lay in between. The CDR3 has 12 amino acids. The CDR3: CASSRGRDEAFF. The CDR3, as DNA: TGTGCCAGCAGTAGGGGACGGGATGAAGCTTTCTTT.

This clonotype was observed a handful of times. The gene calls are TRBV12-3 or TRBV12-4 and TRBJ2-1; the D is unclear. Trimming pared 1 base from V and 4 bases from J, leaving 14 bases between. The length of the CDR3 is 16 residues. In DNA, the CDR3 is TGTGCCAGCAGTTTAGAGGGCGGATTTCTTTACAATGAGCAGTTCTTC. Protein sequence: CASSLEGGFLYNEQFF.

This chain links TRBV25-1 with TRBJ2-2; D might be TRBD2 (6 bases). Trimming took 6 bases from V and 5 from J, leaving 16 bases between them. Germline loops: CDR1 MGHDK, CDR2 SYGVNS. The CDR3 extends over 15 amino acids. The chain's CDR3 is CASRRLWGETGELFF. The CDR3 DNA follows: TGTGCCAGCAGAAGATTATGGGGGGAGACCGGGGAGCTGTTTTTT.

The chain couples TRBV6-1 to TRBJ2-3; 7 positions agree with TRBD1. V shed 7 bases and J 5 bases; nucleotides not matched to a gene: 12. Germline V gene data show CDR1 as MNHNS and CDR2 as SASEGT. The CDR3 runs 15 residues. CDR3 loop: CASTRRGQLQDTQYF. The CDR3 DNA follows: TGTGCCAGCACCCGAAGGGGACAGCTTCAAGATACGCAGTATTTT.

The chain is built from TRBV20-1 and TRBJ2-5; a weak D match, TRBD1 (6 bases). The CDR3 contains 14 residues. The ends were cut back, 4 bases at V and 5 bases at J, with 17 bases in the middle. Per germline, CDR1 DFQATT and CDR2 SNEGSKA (reference sequence). CDR3 in amino acids: CSANPHRVKETQYF. CDR3 sequence (DNA): TGCAGTGCTAACCCTCACAGGGTTAAGGAGACCCAGTACTTC.

V gene TRBV9 combines with J gene TRBJ2-7; the D gene is possibly TRBD1 (6 bases). Trimming cost V 0 bases and J 2 bases, with 9 bases left between them. The germline V gene has CDR1 SGDLS and CDR2 YYNGEE. The CDR3 length is 14 residues. In DNA, the CDR3 is TGTGCCAGCAGCGTAGGCCCAGGGGCCTACGAGCAGTACTTC. Its protein product is CASSVGPGAYEQYF.

A few counts support this clonotype. Here the CDR3 DNA reads TGTGCCAGCAGCCAACTAGAGACTTACAATGAGCAGTTCTTC. Protein product: CASSQLETYNEQFF. This rearrangement joins TRBV4-2 to TRBJ2-1; D remains unclear. The germline V gene encodes CDR1 LGHNA and CDR2 YNFKEQ. The CDR3 consists of 14 residues. Trimming cost V 2 bases and J 4 bases, with 9 bases left between them.

This clonotype was counted at least ten times. The chain combines TRBV12-3 or TRBV12-4 with TRBJ2-5, with 12 bases identical to TRBD2. Trimming cost V 5 bases and J 4 bases; bases outside gene matches: 8. This CDR3 is built from 16 residues. The CDR3 region has the DNA TGTGCCAGCAGTCGCAGACTAGCGGGGGCTTCAGAGACCCAGTACTTC. Protein: CASSRRLAGASETQYF.

The chain employs TRBV20-1 and TRBJ2-3; D unresolved. The CDR3 sequence is 17 residues long. V was cut by 0 bases and J by 3 bases, with 19 bases left in between. Germline V gene lookup returns CDR1 DFQATT and CDR2 SNEGSKA (reference sequence). The CDR3, as DNA: TGCAGTGCTAGAGATCTTGGAGCGAGACTTCGAACAGATACGCAGTATTTT. It translates to CSARDLGARLRTDTQYF.

In its sample, this clonotype was seen a few times. J is TRBJ2-7 and V is TRBV11-3; the D is unclear. The germline V gene has CDR1 SGHNT and CDR2 YENEEA. CDR3 length equals 14 residues. The V gene lost 3 bases and the J gene lost 5 bases, with 14 bases spanning the gap. The CDR3 here is CASSFPGQVHEQYF. The CDR3 bases are TGTGCCAGCAGCTTCCCCGGTCAGGTCCACGAGCAGTACTTC.

This clonotype was found a few times. CDR3 nucleotides: TGCAGTGCTAGACCCGGGGATGTCGAGCAGTACTTC. This sequence encodes CSARPGDVEQYF. The rearrangement uses TRBV20-1 and TRBJ2-7; TRBD2 might be the D (5 bases). The CDR3 is 12 amino acids. Trimming left V 2 bases short and J 6 bases short, with 11 bases between. The germline gives CDR1 DFQATT, CDR2 SNEGSKA (reference sequence).

A few counts support this clonotype. The chain has TRBV6-6 and TRBJ2-5; D gene ambiguous. Trimming pared 10 bases from V and 1 base from J, leaving 10 bases between. Germline V gene lookup returns CDR1 MNHNY and CDR2 SVGAGI (reference sequence). The length of the CDR3 is 12 residues. The CDR3 region is CATSRTQETQYF. CDR3 DNA: TGTGCCACGTCCAGGACCCAAGAGACCCAGTACTTC.

This clonotype occurred many times. The chain carries TRBV29-1 and TRBJ1-5, with unresolved D. V was trimmed by 5 bases and J by 0 bases, leaving 20 bases between them. CDR1 is SQVTM and CDR2 is ANQGSEA in the germline V gene. This CDR3 is 17 amino acids long. CDR3 loop: CSVSSGPSSYSNQPQHF. CDR3 nucleotides: TGCAGCGTTAGCTCAGGCCCAAGTTCGTATAGCAATCAGCCCCAGCATTTT.

The chain is built from TRBV24-1 and TRBJ2-3, with TRBD1 matching 10 bases. V gave up 3 bases and J gave up 4 bases; unmatched junction bases: 9. There are 17 residues in the CDR3. The germline CDR1 and CDR2 sequences are KGHDR and SFDVKD. This chain's CDR3 is CATSDAPGTGVPDTQYF. DNA for the CDR3: TGTGCCACCAGTGATGCCCCCGGGACAGGGGTCCCAGATACGCAGTATTTT.

This clonotype was counted many times. This chain links TRBV29-1 with TRBJ1-1; 8 nucleotides align to TRBD1. Per the germline V gene, CDR1 is SQVTM and CDR2 is ANQGSEA. The CDR3 contains 14 residues. V lost 7 bases, J lost 1 base, and 8 bases stayed unmatched. The CDR3 coding sequence is TGCAGCGCCCGGACAGGGCAGTGGAACACTGAAGCTTTCTTT. This codes for CSARTGQWNTEAFF. The whole variable domain, remainder taken from reference TRBV29-1 and TRBJ1-1, is SAVISQKPSRDICQRGTSLTIQCQVDSQVTMMFWYRQQPGQSLTLIATANQGSEATYESGFVIDKFPISRPNLTFSTLTVSNMSPEDSSIYLCSARTGQWNTEAFFGQGTRLTVV.

This clonotype was recorded a few times. The V and J genes are TRBV20-1 and TRBJ2-3; D is possibly TRBD2 (5 bases). Germline lookup yields CDR1 DFQATT and CDR2 SNEGSKA (reference sequence). V lost 3 bases and J 0 bases, leaving 16 bases between the germline ends. This CDR3 is 16 amino acids long. The CDR3 coding sequence is TGCAGTGCTAGCCCCCCAGCGGTAAAAAGCACAGATACGCAGTATTTT. Translating gives CSASPPAVKSTDTQYF.